The 10 T cell receptor beta chains in this list originate from one sample, sequenced in a study of T cell changes during pregnancy in multiple sclerosis. Method: immunoSEQ multiplex PCR; TCRdb's copy keeps in-frame clones and lacks some. The sample records approximately 93,000 clones, about 91% being singletons. Sequenced here: peripheral blood, sampled before pregnancy. These TCRs come from a female donor with multiple sclerosis, enrolled in a pregnancy study.

A single count supports this clone. This chain connects TRBV18 to TRBJ2-7; no reliable D call. The germline V gene encodes CDR1 KGHSH and CDR2 LQKENI. V lost 2 bases to trimming and J lost 3 bases, with 8 bases between them. The CDR3 runs to 13 residues. In DNA, the CDR3 is TGTGCCAGCTCACCAGAGAATAGCTACGAGCAGTACTTC. Amino acids: CASSPENSYEQYF. The full variable domain, with the rest looked up from reference TRBV18 and TRBJ2-7, is NAGVMQNPRHLVRRRGQEARLRCSPMKGHSHVYWYRQLPEEGLKFMVYLQKENIIDESGMPKERFSAEFPKEGPSILRIQQVVRGDSAAYFCASSPENSYEQYFGPGTRLTVT.

The chain uses TRBV5-4 and TRBJ2-1; 13 nucleotides line up with TRBD2. The CDR3 is 15 amino acids. The germline V gene encodes CDR1 SGHNT and CDR2 YYREEE (reference sequence). V was pared by 4 bases and J by 5 bases, with 3 bases of the junction left unmatched. The CDR3 is CASSPGLAGNNEQFF. The CDR3 DNA sequence: TGTGCCAGCAGCCCGGGACTAGCGGGAAACAATGAGCAGTTCTTC.

J is TRBJ1-2 and V is TRBV7-2; D gene ambiguous. Germline loops: CDR1 SGHTA, CDR2 FQGNSA. The V end lost 5 bases, the J end lost 8 bases, and 18 bases lay between the germline ends. The CDR3 totals 14 residues. The DNA of the CDR3 is TGTGCCAGCAGCCGGGAGCCCCAGAGGTCAGGCTACACCTTC. This sequence encodes CASSREPQRSGYTF.

The rearrangement links TRBV5-4 to TRBJ2-5; 14 bases map to TRBD2. The V gene's germline CDR1 is SGHNT and CDR2 YYREEE (reference sequence). V trimming: 0 bases; J trimming: 4 bases; junction bases outside the gene matches: 5. The CDR3 consists of 17 residues. This chain's CDR3 is CASSLGPGLAGGETQYF. In DNA, the CDR3 is TGTGCCAGCAGCTTGGGGCCAGGACTAGCGGGAGGAGAGACCCAGTACTTC.

The chain is built from TRBV5-1 and TRBJ2-5; a possible D gene is TRBD2 (5 bases). The CDR3 spans 13 residues. The V gene's germline CDR1 is SGHRS and CDR2 YFSETQ. Between the trimmed V and J ends, which lost 3 bases and 3 bases, there was a span of 9 bases. CDR3 sequence: CASSSLEKETQYF. As DNA, the CDR3 is TGCGCCAGCAGCTCACTAGAGAAAGAGACCCAGTACTTC.

The CDR3 sequence: CASSLGQTGELFF. CDR3 DNA sequence: TGTGCCAGCAGCTTAGGACAAACCGGGGAGCTGTTTTTT. J is TRBJ2-2 and V is TRBV7-3; TRBD1 is a possible D gene (5 bases). The CDR3 has 13 residues. Germline V gene lookup returns CDR1 SGHTA and CDR2 FQGTGA. The V end was cut by 2 bases, the J end by 5 bases, with 6 bases between.

Comment on this clone: This sample also contains other DNA sequences that code for the same CDR3. The rearrangement joins TRBV7-3 to TRBJ2-1; TRBD2 matches at 10 bases. The V gene's germline CDR1 is SGHTA and CDR2 FQGTGA. The CDR3 consists of 15 residues. The junction had 5 bases not matched to a gene; V was cut back by 6 bases and J by 3 bases. The CDR3 DNA is TGTGCCAGCAGTAGGACTAGCGGAAGCTACAATGAGCAGTTCTTC. Encoded protein: CASSRTSGSYNEQFF.

This chain links TRBV5-4 with TRBJ1-4; D is possibly TRBD1 (6 bases). V was trimmed by 0 bases and J by 7 bases, leaving 13 bases between them. The CDR3 consists of 15 residues. Germline V CDR1 and CDR2: SGHNT, YYREEE (reference sequence). As DNA, the CDR3 is TGTGCCAGCAGCTTGGGGCAGGGGAGCGGTGAAAAACTGTTTTTT. Protein sequence: CASSLGQGSGEKLFF.

The chain carries TRBV30 and TRBJ1-1; the D is unclear. Trimming took 0 bases from V and 1 from J, leaving 9 bases between them. CDR1 GTSNPN and CDR2 SVGIG come from the germline V gene (reference sequence). The length of the CDR3 is 14 residues. The CDR3 sequence is CAWSVNSGNTEAFF. CDR3 bases: TGTGCCTGGAGTGTGAATAGTGGGAACACTGAAGCTTTCTTT.

This rearrangement joins TRBV15 to TRBJ2-3; TRBD1 is a possible D gene (7 bases). The CDR3 runs to 17 residues. Germline V gives CDR1 LNHNV, CDR2 YYDKDF (reference sequence). The V end was cut by 0 bases, the J end by 4 bases, with 17 bases between. The CDR3 nucleotides are TGTGCCACCAGCAGAGATCGGGGCAGGGGGGCGCCAGATACGCAGTATTTT. It encodes CATSRDRGRGAPDTQYF.